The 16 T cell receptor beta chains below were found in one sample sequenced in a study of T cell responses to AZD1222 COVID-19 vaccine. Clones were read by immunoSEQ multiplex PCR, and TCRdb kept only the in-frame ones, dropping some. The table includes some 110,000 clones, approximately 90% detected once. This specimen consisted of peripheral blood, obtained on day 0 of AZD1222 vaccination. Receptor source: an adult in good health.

The CDR3 reads CASTRSSGNTIYF. In DNA form, the CDR3 reads TGTGCCAGCACCCGAAGCTCTGGAAACACCATATATTTT. The chain joins TRBV25-1 to TRBJ1-3, with D unresolved. The V and J ends lost 7 bases and 0 bases respectively, with 7 bases between them. There are 13 residues in the CDR3. Per the germline V gene, CDR1 is MGHDK and CDR2 is SYGVNS.

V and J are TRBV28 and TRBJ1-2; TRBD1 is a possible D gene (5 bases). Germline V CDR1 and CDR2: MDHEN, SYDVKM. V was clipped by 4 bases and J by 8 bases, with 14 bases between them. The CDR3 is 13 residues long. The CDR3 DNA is TGTGCCAGCAGTTGGGGGACGGCCGGCGGCTACACCTTC. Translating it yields CASSWGTAGGYTF.

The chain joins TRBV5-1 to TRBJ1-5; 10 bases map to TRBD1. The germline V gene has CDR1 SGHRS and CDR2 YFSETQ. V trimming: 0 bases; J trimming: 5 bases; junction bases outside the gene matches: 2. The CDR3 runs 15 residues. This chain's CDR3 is CASSLAGTGDQPQHF. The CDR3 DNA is TGCGCCAGCAGCTTGGCCGGGACAGGGGATCAGCCCCAGCATTTT.

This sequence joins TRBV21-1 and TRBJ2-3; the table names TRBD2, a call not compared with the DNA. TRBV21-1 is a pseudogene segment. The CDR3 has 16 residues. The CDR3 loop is CASSSRERVTADTQYF. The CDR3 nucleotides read TGTGCCAGCAGCAGCCGAGAGAGGGTTACAGCAGATACGCAGTATTTT.

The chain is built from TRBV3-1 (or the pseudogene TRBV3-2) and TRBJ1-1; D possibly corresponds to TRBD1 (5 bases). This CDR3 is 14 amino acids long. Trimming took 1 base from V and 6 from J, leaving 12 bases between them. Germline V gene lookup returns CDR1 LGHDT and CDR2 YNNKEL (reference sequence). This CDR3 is CASSQAGGSPEAFF. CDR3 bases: TGTGCCAGCAGCCAAGCTGGGGGATCCCCTGAAGCTTTCTTT.

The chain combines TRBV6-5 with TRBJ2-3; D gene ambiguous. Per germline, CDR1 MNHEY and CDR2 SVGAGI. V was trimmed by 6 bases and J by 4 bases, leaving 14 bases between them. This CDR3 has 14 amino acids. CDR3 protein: CASSPPGRADTQYF. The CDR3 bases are TGTGCCAGCAGCCCACCGGGTCGGGCAGATACGCAGTATTTT.

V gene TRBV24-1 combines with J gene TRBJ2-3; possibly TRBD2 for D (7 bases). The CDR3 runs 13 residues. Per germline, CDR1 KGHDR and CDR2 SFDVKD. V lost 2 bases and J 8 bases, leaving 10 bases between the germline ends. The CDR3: CATSDWAGATQYF. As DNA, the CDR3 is TGTGCCACCAGTGATTGGGCGGGGGCTACGCAGTATTTT.

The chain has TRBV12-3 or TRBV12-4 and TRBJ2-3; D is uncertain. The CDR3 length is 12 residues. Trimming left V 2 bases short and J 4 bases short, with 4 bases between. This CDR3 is CASSLFSDTQYF. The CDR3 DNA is TGTGCCAGCAGTTTATTCTCAGATACGCAGTATTTT.

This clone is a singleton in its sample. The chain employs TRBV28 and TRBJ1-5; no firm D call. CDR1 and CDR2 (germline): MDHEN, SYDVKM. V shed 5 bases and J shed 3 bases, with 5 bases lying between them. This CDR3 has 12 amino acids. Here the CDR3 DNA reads TGTGCCAGCAGTATCCTCAATCAGCCCCAGCATTTT. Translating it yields CASSILNQPQHF. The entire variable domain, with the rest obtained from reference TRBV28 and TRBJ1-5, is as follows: DVKVTQSSRYLVKRTGEKVFLECVQDMDHENMFWYRQDPGLGLRLIYFSYDVKMKEKGDIPEGYSVSREKKERFSLILESASTNQTSMYLCASSILNQPQHFGDGTRLSIL.

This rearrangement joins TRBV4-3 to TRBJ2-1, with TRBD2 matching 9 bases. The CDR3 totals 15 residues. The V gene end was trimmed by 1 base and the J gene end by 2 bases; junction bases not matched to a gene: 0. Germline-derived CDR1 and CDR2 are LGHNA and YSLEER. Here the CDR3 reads CASSQASGAYNEQFF. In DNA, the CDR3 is TGCGCCAGCAGCCAAGCTAGCGGGGCCTACAATGAGCAGTTCTTC.

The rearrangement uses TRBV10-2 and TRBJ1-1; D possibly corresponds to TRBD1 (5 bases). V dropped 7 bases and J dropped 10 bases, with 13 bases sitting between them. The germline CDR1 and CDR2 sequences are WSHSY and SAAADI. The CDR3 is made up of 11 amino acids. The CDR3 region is CASNRGVGAFF. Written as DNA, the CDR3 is TGCGCCAGCAATCGGGGGGTCGGAGCTTTCTTT.

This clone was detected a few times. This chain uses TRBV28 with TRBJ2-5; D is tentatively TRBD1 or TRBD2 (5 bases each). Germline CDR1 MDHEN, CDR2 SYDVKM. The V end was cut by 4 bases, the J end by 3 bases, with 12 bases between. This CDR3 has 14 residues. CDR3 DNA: TGTGCCAGCAGTTCTGGGACCACTAAAGAGACCCAGTACTTC. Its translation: CASSSGTTKETQYF.

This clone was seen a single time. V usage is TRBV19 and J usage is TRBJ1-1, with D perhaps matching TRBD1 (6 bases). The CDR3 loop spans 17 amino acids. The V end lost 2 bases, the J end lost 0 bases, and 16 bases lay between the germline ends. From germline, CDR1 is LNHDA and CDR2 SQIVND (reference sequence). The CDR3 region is CASSIIEGGLVNTEAFF. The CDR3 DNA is TGTGCCAGTAGTATAATAGAAGGGGGACTTGTGAACACTGAAGCTTTCTTT.

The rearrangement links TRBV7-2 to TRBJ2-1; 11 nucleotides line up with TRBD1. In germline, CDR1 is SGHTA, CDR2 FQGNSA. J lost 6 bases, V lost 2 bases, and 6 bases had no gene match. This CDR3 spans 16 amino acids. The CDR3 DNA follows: TGTGCCAGCAGCTTATCCGGGACAGGGGGAGTCAATGAGCAGTTCTTC. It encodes CASSLSGTGGVNEQFF.

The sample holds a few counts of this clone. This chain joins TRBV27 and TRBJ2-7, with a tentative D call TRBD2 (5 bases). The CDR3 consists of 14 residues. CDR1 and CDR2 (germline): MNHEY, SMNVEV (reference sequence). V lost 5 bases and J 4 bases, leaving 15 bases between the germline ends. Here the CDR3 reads CASSPRTGGYEQYF. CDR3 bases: TGTGCCAGCAGTCCCCGGACGGGCGGGTACGAGCAGTACTTC.

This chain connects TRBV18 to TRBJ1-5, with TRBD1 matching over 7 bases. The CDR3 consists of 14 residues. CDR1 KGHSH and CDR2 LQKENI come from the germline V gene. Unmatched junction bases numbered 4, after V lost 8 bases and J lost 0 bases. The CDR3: CASAQGNSNQPQHF. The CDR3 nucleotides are TGTGCCAGCGCACAGGGGAATAGCAATCAGCCCCAGCATTTT. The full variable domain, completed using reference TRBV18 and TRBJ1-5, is NAGVMQNPRHLVRRRGQEARLRCSPMKGHSHVYWYRQLPEEGLKFMVYLQKENIIDESGMPKERFSAEFPKEGPSILRIQQVVRGDSAAYFCASAQGNSNQPQHFGDGTRLSIL.